The 10 T cell receptor beta chains below were found in one sample sequenced in a study of blood T cell repertoires in COVID-19. Repertoires were generated with immunoSEQ multiplex PCR, while TCRdb's copy carries only in-frame clones and drops some. The sample includes tens of thousands of clones, around four fifths seen only once; the top ten take about 18%. The material sequenced was peripheral blood. All receptors come from a woman aged 60-70 years with acute or convalescent COVID-19.

The chain carries TRBV28 and TRBJ1-1; TRBD1 agrees at 8 bases. Germline V CDR1 and CDR2: MDHEN, SYDVKM. V lost 10 bases to trimming and J lost 1 base; unmatched junction nucleotides: 5. The length of the CDR3 is 13 residues. The CDR3 DNA is TGTGCCACCCAAGGACAGGGGAACACTGAAGCTTTCTTT. Translation gives CATQGQGNTEAFF.

The chain employs TRBV9 and TRBJ1-1, with D unresolved. This CDR3 is 14 amino acids long. Per germline, CDR1 SGDLS and CDR2 YYNGEE. V shed 4 bases and J shed 4 bases, with 14 bases lying between them. CDR3 in amino acids: CASSPAGRRTEAFF. In DNA, the CDR3 is TGTGCCAGCAGCCCAGCTGGGAGGCGCACTGAAGCTTTCTTT.

The rearrangement uses TRBV7-9 and TRBJ1-1; 8 nucleotides align to TRBD1. This CDR3 is built from 17 residues. Germline CDR1 reads SEHNR; CDR2 reads FQNEAQ (reference sequence). V lost 1 base, J lost 0 bases, and 7 bases stayed unmatched. The CDR3 coding sequence is TGTGCCAGCAGCTTAGGACAGGGGCTTATTATGAACACTGAAGCTTTCTTT. Amino acid sequence: CASSLGQGLIMNTEAFF. Based on the CDR3 plus reference TRBV7-9 and TRBJ1-1, the full variable domain is DTGVSQNPRHKITKRGQNVTFRCDPISEHNRLYWYRQTLGQGPEFLTYFQNEAQLEKSRLLSDRFSAERPKGSFSTLEIQRTEQGDSAMYLCASSLGQGLIMNTEAFFGQGTRLTVV.

V usage is TRBV6-2 or TRBV6-3 and J usage is TRBJ1-1, with unresolved D. The CDR3 sequence is 16 residues long. The V end was cut by 2 bases, the J end by 0 bases, with 13 bases between. Germline CDR1 MNHEY, CDR2 SVGEGT. The CDR3 loop is CASSYRRESLNTEAFF. The CDR3 DNA sequence: TGTGCCAGCAGTTACCGCCGAGAGTCGTTGAACACTGAAGCTTTCTTT.

This chain connects TRBV24-1 to TRBJ2-3; 9 nucleotides align to TRBD2. With V trimmed by 0 bases and J by 0 bases, 12 bases remained unmatched. The CDR3 totals 20 residues. The germline V gene encodes CDR1 KGHDR and CDR2 SFDVKD. CDR3 region: CATSDLTGGERGASTDTQYF. The CDR3 bases are TGTGCCACCAGTGATTTGACTGGTGGAGAGCGGGGGGCTAGCACAGATACGCAGTATTTT.

This chain uses TRBV19 with TRBJ1-1; 7 bases agree with TRBD1. This CDR3 spans 15 amino acids. Germline V gene data show CDR1 as LNHDA and CDR2 as SQIVND (reference sequence). Trimming removed 6 bases from V and 1 base from J; junction bases left unmatched: 8. In DNA form, the CDR3 reads TGTGCCAGTAGCCTTCTGGGACAGCGGAACACTGAAGCTTTCTTT. Its protein is CASSLLGQRNTEAFF.

This chain connects TRBV5-4 to TRBJ1-5; D is perhaps TRBD1 (6 bases). The germline V gene has CDR1 SGHNT and CDR2 YYREEE (reference sequence). The CDR3 totals 14 residues. Trimming pared 7 bases from V and 0 bases from J, leaving 11 bases between. The CDR3 reads CASSETGSNQPQHF. CDR3 DNA: TGTGCCAGCTCCGAGACAGGTAGCAATCAGCCCCAGCATTTT.

The chain employs TRBV11-3 and TRBJ1-2, with 7 bases matching TRBD1. CDR1 SGHNT and CDR2 YENEEA come from the germline V gene. This CDR3 contains 12 residues. The ends lost 3 bases at V and 5 bases at J; junction bases unmatched: 0. This chain's CDR3 is CASSLTGYGYTF. CDR3 nucleotide sequence: TGTGCCAGCAGCTTGACAGGGTATGGCTACACCTTC. The whole variable domain, filled in from reference TRBV11-3 and TRBJ1-2, reads EAGVVQSPRYKIIEKKQPVAFWCNPISGHNTLYWYLQNLGQGPELLIRYENEEAVDDSQLPKDRFSAERLKGVDSTLKIQPAELGDSAVYLCASSLTGYGYTFGSGTRLTVV.

The chain uses TRBV9 and TRBJ2-1; 11 bases map to TRBD2. The V gene end was trimmed by 0 bases and the J gene end by 5 bases; junction bases not matched to a gene: 10. The CDR3 runs 18 residues. Looked up from germline, CDR1 is SGDLS and CDR2 is YYNGEE. CDR3 in DNA: TGTGCCAGCAGCGTAGGGATCCTAGCGGGGGGTTTAGACAATGAGCAGTTCTTC. It translates to CASSVGILAGGLDNEQFF.

The chain recombines TRBV9 with TRBJ1-1, with 8 bases identical to TRBD1. V was pared by 0 bases and J by 3 bases, with 4 bases of the junction left unmatched. Germline values: CDR1 SGDLS, CDR2 YYNGEE. CDR3 length equals 15 residues. DNA for the CDR3: TGTGCCAGCAGCGTAGACCCGACAGGGGACACTGAAGCTTTCTTT. Protein product: CASSVDPTGDTEAFF.